A selection of T cell receptor beta chains follows, all from one sample in a study of blood T cell repertoires in COVID-19. The data were produced by immunoSEQ multiplex PCR, yet TCRdb's version contains in-frame clones alone and is incomplete. This sample has 190,000 or so clones, with about nine tenths found just once. The sample was peripheral blood. The receptors come from a woman aged 70-85 years with acute or convalescent COVID-19. Both conserved end residues are part of each CDR3. D genes are given only for firm matches. Only part of the rows carry a size: once, few, many, or a class if the clone is expanded.

d_call: -
clone_size: -
v_call: TRBV27
j_call: TRBJ1-1
cdr3_nt: TGTGCCAGCAGTTTCCGCGGGGTGGTCGGCACTGAAGCTTTCTTT
cdr3_aa: CASSFRGVVGTEAFF

d_call: TRBD1
clone_size: -
v_call: TRBV6-5
j_call: TRBJ1-6
cdr3_nt: TGTGCCAGCAGGGACAGGACCACCTATAATTCACCCCTCCACTTT
cdr3_aa: CASRDRTTYNSPLHF

d_call: TRBD1
clone_size: -
v_call: TRBV5-1
j_call: TRBJ1-4
cdr3_nt: TGCGCCAGCAGGCAGGGGGGTGATAATGAAAAACTGTTTTTT
cdr3_aa: CASRQGGDNEKLFF

d_call: TRBD2
clone_size: -
v_call: TRBV11-3
j_call: TRBJ2-5
cdr3_nt: TGTGCCAGCAGCTTGGGAGGGGTGGAGACCCAGTACTTC
cdr3_aa: CASSLGGVETQYF

d_call: TRBD1
clone_size: -
v_call: TRBV12-5
j_call: TRBJ1-2
cdr3_nt: TGTGCTAGTGGTAACGGGACAGGCTATGGCTACACCTTC
cdr3_aa: CASGNGTGYGYTF

d_call: -
clone_size: -
v_call: TRBV5-1
j_call: TRBJ2-3
cdr3_nt: TGCGCCAGCAGCCCAAGGCCCATCGGAGGTGGGGTAGTTGGGGATACGCAGTATTTT
cdr3_aa: CASSPRPIGGGVVGDTQYF

d_call: TRBD1
clone_size: -
v_call: TRBV18
j_call: TRBJ1-1
cdr3_nt: TGTGCCAGCTCTCGGGACAGCCTGAACACTGAAGCTTTCTTT
cdr3_aa: CASSRDSLNTEAFF

d_call: TRBD2
clone_size: -
v_call: TRBV5-5
j_call: TRBJ2-2
cdr3_nt: TGTGCCAGCAGCCGGACTAGCGGATACGCGAACACCGGGGAGCTGTTTTTT
cdr3_aa: CASSRTSGYANTGELFF

d_call: -
clone_size: -
v_call: TRBV5-1
j_call: TRBJ1-5
cdr3_nt: TGCGCCAGCAGCCCCCGAGGGGGGGCCAATCAGCCCCAGCATTTT
cdr3_aa: CASSPRGGANQPQHF

d_call: -
clone_size: -
v_call: TRBV6-6
j_call: TRBJ1-4
cdr3_nt: TGTGCCAGCAGCCCGACAGCAACTAATGAAAAACTGTTTTTT
cdr3_aa: CASSPTATNEKLFF

d_call: -
clone_size: -
v_call: TRBV6-5
j_call: TRBJ2-6
cdr3_nt: TGTGCCAGCCATTCAGGGACTTCTGGGGCCAACGTCCTGACTTTC
cdr3_aa: CASHSGTSGANVLTF

d_call: -
clone_size: -
v_call: TRBV27
j_call: TRBJ2-3
cdr3_nt: TGTGCCAGCAGTCCCCTCCGTTATAGCACAGATACGCAGTATTTT
cdr3_aa: CASSPLRYSTDTQYF

d_call: TRBD1
clone_size: -
v_call: TRBV2
j_call: TRBJ2-2
cdr3_nt: TGTGCCAGCAGTGGGAGGCCGGGACAGGGGTCGAACACCGGGGAGCTGTTTTTT
cdr3_aa: CASSGRPGQGSNTGELFF

d_call: TRBD1
clone_size: -
v_call: TRBV24-1
j_call: TRBJ2-1
cdr3_nt: TGTGCCACCAGTGATCCCGGGACAGGGTCCTACAATGAGCAGTTCTTC
cdr3_aa: CATSDPGTGSYNEQFF

d_call: TRBD2
clone_size: -
v_call: TRBV28
j_call: TRBJ2-1
cdr3_nt: TGTGCCAGCAGTTCCCCGCTGAGCGGGAGGTTTGTCGGCAATGAGCAGTTCTTC
cdr3_aa: CASSSPLSGRFVGNEQFF

d_call: -
clone_size: -
v_call: TRBV9
j_call: TRBJ1-6
cdr3_nt: TGTGCCAGCAGCGTATCGGGAGGGATAAATTCACCCCTCCACTTT
cdr3_aa: CASSVSGGINSPLHF

d_call: -
clone_size: -
v_call: TRBV2
j_call: TRBJ2-4
cdr3_nt: TGTGCCAGCGGAGACCGTTTAGGCATTCAGTACTTC
cdr3_aa: CASGDRLGIQYF

d_call: -
clone_size: -
v_call: TRBV12-3/TRBV12-4
j_call: TRBJ2-5
cdr3_nt: TGTGCCAGCAGTTTAGGCGGTCAAGAGACCCAGTACTTC
cdr3_aa: CASSLGGQETQYF

d_call: TRBD1
clone_size: once
v_call: TRBV3-1/TRBV3-2
j_call: TRBJ1-3
cdr3_nt: TGTGCCAGCAGCCAAGGATTGACAGGGGCTGGAAACACCATATATTTT
cdr3_aa: CASSQGLTGAGNTIYF

d_call: -
clone_size: -
v_call: TRBV19
j_call: TRBJ2-5
cdr3_nt: TGTGCCAGTAAGGACAGATTACTTGGAGAGACCCAGTACTTC
cdr3_aa: CASKDRLLGETQYF

d_call: TRBD1
clone_size: -
v_call: TRBV19
j_call: TRBJ1-1
cdr3_nt: TGTGCCAGTACCAGCTCTTTCTGGGGACAGGGGGACACTGAAGCTTTCTTT
cdr3_aa: CASTSSFWGQGDTEAFF

d_call: -
clone_size: once
v_call: TRBV11-2
j_call: TRBJ2-3
cdr3_nt: TGTGCCAGCAGCACCGAACGACTAAATACGCAGTATTTT
cdr3_aa: CASSTERLNTQYF

d_call: TRBD2
clone_size: -
v_call: TRBV19
j_call: TRBJ2-1
cdr3_nt: TGTGCCACCTCTCGGGAGGTGGGTGACAATGAGCAGTTCTTC
cdr3_aa: CATSREVGDNEQFF

d_call: TRBD2
clone_size: -
v_call: TRBV19
j_call: TRBJ2-2
cdr3_nt: TGTGCCAGTAGTATTTTGCGGGGGAGCCAAACGTTTCCCACCGGGGAGCTGTTTTTT
cdr3_aa: CASSILRGSQTFPTGELFF

d_call: TRBD1
clone_size: -
v_call: TRBV7-9
j_call: TRBJ1-1
cdr3_nt: TGTGCCAGCAGCCCCGGGACAGGGGGCAGGGACACTGAAGCTTTCTTT
cdr3_aa: CASSPGTGGRDTEAFF

d_call: TRBD1
clone_size: -
v_call: TRBV24-1
j_call: TRBJ1-5
cdr3_nt: TGTGCCACCAGTGGCCCGCCGGGACAGGATAATCAGCCCCAGCATTTT
cdr3_aa: CATSGPPGQDNQPQHF

d_call: TRBD2
clone_size: -
v_call: TRBV9
j_call: TRBJ2-3
cdr3_nt: TGTGCCAGCAGCGTAGGACTAGCGGGGGTTGCAGATACGCAGTATTTT
cdr3_aa: CASSVGLAGVADTQYF

d_call: -
clone_size: -
v_call: TRBV28
j_call: TRBJ2-1
cdr3_nt: TGTGCCAGCAGCCCAATGCCTCGAAGACTAGGGTGGCAGTTCTTC
cdr3_aa: CASSPMPRRLGWQFF

d_call: TRBD1
clone_size: -
v_call: TRBV19
j_call: TRBJ1-4
cdr3_nt: TGTGCCAGTAGTCCCCGGACAGGGTTTTTAGAAAAACTGTTTTTT
cdr3_aa: CASSPRTGFLEKLFF

d_call: TRBD1
clone_size: -
v_call: TRBV7-2
j_call: TRBJ1-4
cdr3_nt: TGTGCCAGCAGCTCTTGGGGACAGGGATTTGGAAAACTGTTTTTT
cdr3_aa: CASSSWGQGFGKLFF

d_call: TRBD1
clone_size: -
v_call: TRBV5-1
j_call: TRBJ2-2
cdr3_nt: TGCGCCAGCAGCTTGGGGGACAGGACTACGAACACCGGGGAGCTGTTTTTT
cdr3_aa: CASSLGDRTTNTGELFF

d_call: -
clone_size: -
v_call: TRBV27
j_call: TRBJ2-2
cdr3_nt: TGTGCCAGCACTTGGGGCGGGGCGAACACCGGGGAGCTGTTTTTT
cdr3_aa: CASTWGGANTGELFF

d_call: -
clone_size: once
v_call: TRBV7-2
j_call: TRBJ1-5
cdr3_nt: TGTGCCAGCAGCTATCACTGGGCTCAGCCCCAGCATTTT
cdr3_aa: CASSYHWAQPQHF

d_call: -
clone_size: once
v_call: TRBV25-1
j_call: TRBJ2-2
cdr3_nt: TGTGCCAGCAGCCGGACAGCGAACACCGGGGAGCTGTTTTTT
cdr3_aa: CASSRTANTGELFF

d_call: TRBD1
clone_size: -
v_call: TRBV6-4
j_call: TRBJ1-1
cdr3_nt: TGTGCCAGCAGTGACTCGACCAGGGGGAGGGCTTTCTTT
cdr3_aa: CASSDSTRGRAFF

d_call: -
clone_size: few
v_call: TRBV11-2
j_call: TRBJ2-7
cdr3_nt: TGTGCCAGCAGCTTAGGGTTAGCGGACTCCTACGAGCAGTACTTC
cdr3_aa: CASSLGLADSYEQYF

d_call: -
clone_size: -
v_call: TRBV18
j_call: TRBJ2-1
cdr3_nt: TGTGCCAGCTCACCCCGACTAGCAGGGGTGGAAGAGCAGTTCTTC
cdr3_aa: CASSPRLAGVEEQFF

d_call: -
clone_size: -
v_call: TRBV7-2
j_call: TRBJ1-5
cdr3_nt: TGTGCCAGCAGCTTAGGTGCGGGGGGGAGCAATCAGCCCCAGCATTTT
cdr3_aa: CASSLGAGGSNQPQHF

d_call: TRBD1
clone_size: -
v_call: TRBV9
j_call: TRBJ1-3
cdr3_nt: TGTGCCAGCAGCGTCGGGACAGGGGGAAACACCATATATTTT
cdr3_aa: CASSVGTGGNTIYF

d_call: -
clone_size: -
v_call: TRBV3-1/TRBV3-2
j_call: TRBJ1-1
cdr3_nt: TGTGCCAGCAGCCTCCAACAAGGGAGAACTGAAGCTTTCTTT
cdr3_aa: CASSLQQGRTEAFF

d_call: TRBD2
clone_size: -
v_call: TRBV6-5
j_call: TRBJ2-3
cdr3_nt: TGTGCCAGCAGGGTAGCGGGCCCGCTCACAGATACGCAGTATTTT
cdr3_aa: CASRVAGPLTDTQYF

d_call: -
clone_size: -
v_call: TRBV7-2
j_call: TRBJ2-3
cdr3_nt: TGTGCCAGCAGCCCGTACACAGATACGCAGTATTTT
cdr3_aa: CASSPYTDTQYF

d_call: -
clone_size: -
v_call: TRBV7-7
j_call: TRBJ2-7
cdr3_nt: TGTGCTAGCAGCTTAGGACAGAACTACGAGCAGTACTTC
cdr3_aa: CASSLGQNYEQYF

d_call: -
clone_size: once
v_call: TRBV9
j_call: TRBJ1-3
cdr3_nt: TGTGCCAGCAGCGTAGCTCCCGGGTTGGACACCATATATTTT
cdr3_aa: CASSVAPGLDTIYF

d_call: -
clone_size: few
v_call: TRBV2
j_call: TRBJ1-1
cdr3_nt: TGTGCCAGCAAGGCCACGGGGATCGGCACTGAAGCTTTCTTT
cdr3_aa: CASKATGIGTEAFF

d_call: TRBD2
clone_size: -
v_call: TRBV11-2
j_call: TRBJ2-3
cdr3_nt: TGTGCCAGCAGCTTACGGGCGGGAGCGGGCACAGATACGCAGTATTTT
cdr3_aa: CASSLRAGAGTDTQYF

d_call: -
clone_size: -
v_call: TRBV5-1
j_call: TRBJ2-7
cdr3_nt: TGCGCCAGCAGCGGGAGCTATTACGAGCAGTACTTC
cdr3_aa: CASSGSYYEQYF

d_call: TRBD1
clone_size: -
v_call: TRBV28
j_call: TRBJ1-4
cdr3_nt: TGTGCCAGCAGTTCACCGGGACAGAGGAATGAAAAACTGTTTTTT
cdr3_aa: CASSSPGQRNEKLFF

d_call: TRBD1
clone_size: -
v_call: TRBV23-1
j_call: TRBJ2-2
cdr3_nt: TGCGCCAGCACCCGGGACAGGGGTCCCCGGGGAGCTGTTTTT
cdr3_aa: CASTRDRGPRGAVF

d_call: -
clone_size: -
v_call: TRBV19
j_call: TRBJ1-6
cdr3_nt: TGTGCCAGTAGTATAGGCAGGAATTCACCCCTCCACTTT
cdr3_aa: CASSIGRNSPLHF

d_call: TRBD1
clone_size: -
v_call: TRBV15
j_call: TRBJ1-1
cdr3_nt: TGTGCCACCGGAGAGGCCGGGACAGCAAACACTGAAGCTTTCTTT
cdr3_aa: CATGEAGTANTEAFF

d_call: TRBD1
clone_size: -
v_call: TRBV6-5
j_call: TRBJ1-1
cdr3_nt: TGTGCCAGCAGTATGGACAGGGTGAACACTGAAGCTTTCTTT
cdr3_aa: CASSMDRVNTEAFF

d_call: TRBD2
clone_size: -
v_call: TRBV10-3
j_call: TRBJ2-7
cdr3_nt: TGTGCCATTTCCCCCGGGACTAGCGGGGGGGCGACGGACGAGCAGTACTTC
cdr3_aa: CAISPGTSGGATDEQYF

d_call: TRBD2
clone_size: -
v_call: TRBV5-1
j_call: TRBJ2-5
cdr3_nt: TGCGCCAGCAGGGTAGCGGGGATCCAAGAGACCCAGTACTTC
cdr3_aa: CASRVAGIQETQYF

d_call: TRBD1
clone_size: -
v_call: TRBV19
j_call: TRBJ2-3
cdr3_nt: TGTGCCAGCAGTTCCGGGACAGCGACTTATACGCAGTATTTT
cdr3_aa: CASSSGTATYTQYF